The following is a T cell receptor beta chain sequence with its context. This entry is derived from a study of blood T cell repertoires in COVID-19. The wider study: PBMCs, B-cell-depleted T cells, or T cells were the source of the cDNA or gDNA that made up the material.

Authors' data handling: Estimates of nucleated cell counts were drawn from the amplification of reference gene primers. Here immunoSEQ multiplex PCR was the method, and the copy in TCRdb shows in-frame clones only, minus some. That table furnishes V, J and clone size, whereas the DNA furnished D and trimming. Of some 46,000 clones detected, approximately 80% appear once; the ten largest clones hold around 59%. This CDR3 comprises 16 residues. Trimming took 3 bases from V and 0 from J; bases not matched to a gene: 6. Germline CDR1 and CDR2: MDHEN and SYDVKM. V and J are TRBV28 and TRBJ2-7; 9 bases map to TRBD2. Sequencing input: peripheral blood. This TCR was recovered from an elderly man with acute or convalescent COVID-19. The CDR3, as DNA: TGTGCCAGCAGTTTTGGGACTAGCCGGAGCTCCTACGAGCAGTACTTC. As protein: CASSFGTSRSSYEQYF.